The 29 T cell receptor beta chains given below trace back to one sample, sequenced in a study of T cells in Graves' hyperthyroidism and ophthalmopathy. RNA transcripts were the template for amplifying TCR beta CDR3 regions. HTBI primers were used for first-round RT-PCR of the TCR CDR3. One entry per CDR3 protein, called by TCRdb with MiXCR from the multiplex PCR reads. The sample has some 620,000 distinct CDR3 sequences, 15% to 20% seen once. The sequencing sample was made of blood. The source of these receptors is a woman in her 30s with Graves' hyperthyroidism.

This clonotype was seen a handful of times. The genes are TRBV6-6 and TRBJ1-2; D is ambiguous. CDR3 length: 14 amino acids. CDR1 and CDR2 from the germline V gene are MNHNY and SVGAGI (reference sequence). Deletions cut 0 bases from V and 8 bases from J, with 13 bases between. The CDR3 coding sequence is TGTGCCAGCAGTTACTCGGGCGCCAAACGGGGCTACACCTTC. It is translated as CASSYSGAKRGYTF.

Only a few counts were recorded for this clonotype. DNA of the CDR3: TGTGCCAGCAGTCGGACTATCCCTTCCTACGAGCAGTACTTC. Protein product: CASSRTIPSYEQYF. J is TRBJ2-7 and V is TRBV6-1; a weak D match, TRBD2 (6 bases). V was pared by 5 bases and J by 1 base, with 12 bases between. The CDR3 runs to 14 residues. Germline CDR1 and CDR2: MNHNS and SASEGT.

This clonotype was observed many times. This chain uses TRBV5-1 with TRBJ2-1; D gene ambiguous. V was clipped by 6 bases and J by 0 bases, with 10 bases between them. Germline values: CDR1 SGHRS, CDR2 YFSETQ. CDR3 length equals 14 residues. CDR3 in DNA: TGCGCCAGCACCCCCCCGAGCTCCTACAATGAGCAGTTCTTC. Protein product: CASTPPSSYNEQFF.

The chain combines TRBV2 with TRBJ2-7; possibly TRBD1 for D (6 bases). CDR1 and CDR2 (germline): SNHLY, FYNNEI. V lost 10 bases and J 6 bases, leaving 10 bases between the germline ends. There are 10 residues in the CDR3. As DNA, the CDR3 is TGTGCCACCTACAGGGCCGAGCAGTACTTC. This translates into CATYRAEQYF.

Only a few counts were recorded for this clonotype. This chain links TRBV5-1 with TRBJ2-1; unclear D gene. The CDR3 is 13 amino acids. Between the trimmed V and J ends, which lost 6 bases and 5 bases, there was a span of 12 bases. Germline lookup yields CDR1 SGHRS and CDR2 YFSETQ. The CDR3 DNA follows: TGCGCCAGCACCTCTGGGATGAACAATGAGCAGTTCTTC. It specifies CASTSGMNNEQFF.

In the case of this clonotype: A read error is possible here, since a much larger clone lies one base away. J is TRBJ2-2 and V is TRBV12-3 or TRBV12-4, with 14 bases aligning to TRBD2. The CDR3 runs 18 residues. CDR3 DNA sequence: TGTGCCAGCAGACCTGGACTAGCGGGAGGCCCAAACACCGGGGAGCCGTTTTTT. Translation gives CASRPGLAGGPNTGEPFF.

This chain links TRBV5-1 with TRBJ2-2; tentative D call: TRBD2 (5 bases). Germline V gene sequence: CDR1 SGHRS, CDR2 YFSETQ. The CDR3 is 15 amino acids. The V end lost 3 bases, the J end lost 6 bases, and 15 bases lay between the germline ends. The chain's CDR3 is CASSSDGGASGELFF. The CDR3 DNA reads TGCGCCAGCAGCTCTGACGGAGGAGCGTCCGGGGAGCTGTTTTTT.

CDR3 in amino acids: CASGSAGGSYEQYF. CDR3 coding DNA: TGTGCCAGCGGATCCGCAGGCGGCTCCTACGAGCAGTACTTC. The chain links TRBV19 to TRBJ2-7; D unclear. V lost 9 bases and J 0 bases, leaving 15 bases between the germline ends. Germline values: CDR1 LNHDA, CDR2 SQIVND (reference sequence). The CDR3 has 14 residues.

Ten or more counts support this clonotype. The chain is built from TRBV28 and TRBJ2-7; 8 bases agree with TRBD2. Germline values: CDR1 MDHEN, CDR2 SYDVKM. The CDR3 has 17 residues. J gave up 0 bases and V 2 bases, and 9 bases lay outside the gene matches. The CDR3: CASSLADPSGHSYEQYF. The CDR3 DNA sequence: TGTGCCAGCAGTTTAGCGGACCCTAGCGGGCACTCCTACGAGCAGTACTTC.

The genes are TRBV7-2 and TRBJ2-7; 9 bases line up with TRBD2. Trimming took 3 bases from V and 5 from J; bases not matched to a gene: 14. Germline loops: CDR1 SGHTA, CDR2 FQGNSA. The CDR3 loop spans 17 amino acids. The CDR3 sequence is CASSFFAGGYLSNEQYF. The CDR3 DNA reads TGTGCCAGCAGCTTCTTCGCGGGGGGGTACCTAAGTAACGAGCAGTACTTC.

This clonotype was counted at least ten times. The chain has TRBV30 and TRBJ2-2; D not certain. Trimming cost V 0 bases and J 10 bases, with 15 bases left between them. The CDR3 spans 14 residues. CDR1 GTSNPN and CDR2 SVGIG come from the germline V gene (reference sequence). The CDR3 DNA reads TGTGCCTGGAGTGTAACTGGTATCGCGGAGGAGCTGTTTTTT. Its protein product is CAWSVTGIAEELFF.

There are many counts of this clonotype. The chain combines TRBV7-2 with TRBJ2-5, with TRBD2 as a possible D gene (7 bases). Germline loops: CDR1 SGHTA, CDR2 FQGNSA. V shed 5 bases and J shed 2 bases, with 27 bases lying between them. The CDR3 loop spans 19 amino acids. CDR3 sequence reads: CASSPAHRVGRGRQETQYF. For the CDR3, the DNA is TGTGCCAGCAGCCCTGCCCATAGGGTGGGGCGGGGGCGACAAGAGACCCAGTACTTC. The whole variable domain, remainder taken from reference TRBV7-2 and TRBJ2-5, is GAGVSQSPSNKVTEKGKDVELRCDPISGHTALYWYRQSLGQGLEFLIYFQGNSAPDKSGLPSDRFSAERTGGSVSTLTIQRTQQEDSAVYLCASSPAHRVGRGRQETQYFGPGTRLLVL.

This clonotype was seen at least ten times. The chain combines TRBV6-1 with TRBJ2-7; D is perhaps TRBD1 (6 bases). Trimming cost V 6 bases and J 1 base, with 16 bases left between them. Germline V gene data show CDR1 as MNHNS and CDR2 as SASEGT. The CDR3 is 15 amino acids. The CDR3 sequence is CASRNRDTISYEQYF. The CDR3 DNA is TGTGCCAGCAGGAACCGGGACACGATATCCTACGAGCAGTACTTC.

This clonotype was counted at least ten times. The gene calls are TRBV20-1 and TRBJ2-1; 14 bases line up with TRBD2. V lost 3 bases and J lost 10; bases outside the gene matches: 11. The CDR3 totals 16 residues. Germline CDR1 reads DFQATT; CDR2 reads SNEGSKA (reference sequence). The CDR3 is CSARVPTSGRAGEQFF. The CDR3 DNA follows: TGCAGTGCTAGGGTCCCGACTAGCGGGAGGGCCGGGGAGCAGTTCTTC.

This clonotype was seen a handful of times. The rearrangement links TRBV20-1 to TRBJ1-6; D ambiguous. Germline V lookup: CDR1 DFQATT, CDR2 SNEGSKA (reference sequence). V lost 4 bases, J lost 6 bases, and 7 bases lay in between. This CDR3 is 12 amino acids long. In DNA form, the CDR3 reads TGCAGTGCTACAACGGTTAATTCACCCCTCCACTTT. Translation gives CSATTVNSPLHF.

The chain joins TRBV7-2 to TRBJ1-2; D is uncertain. CDR1 and CDR2 from the germline V gene are SGHTA and FQGNSA. The germline V and J ends were trimmed by 7 bases and 7 bases, with 19 bases remaining between them. The CDR3 has 14 residues. The CDR3 DNA reads TGTGCCAGCACCTCGACCGAAGTACTATCTGGCTACACCTTC. Translated: CASTSTEVLSGYTF.

The V call is TRBV9, the J call TRBJ2-1; D is perhaps TRBD2 (5 bases). The ends were cut back, 0 bases at V and 8 bases at J, with 9 bases in the middle. The CDR3 covers 13 residues. Germline V lookup: CDR1 SGDLS, CDR2 YYNGEE. Here the CDR3 reads CASSVAGGHEQFF. CDR3 in DNA: TGTGCCAGCAGCGTAGCCGGCGGGCATGAGCAGTTCTTC.

The rearrangement links TRBV6-2 or TRBV6-3 to TRBJ2-7; 9 nucleotides align to TRBD2. The CDR3 totals 16 residues. The V gene end was trimmed by 5 bases and the J gene end by 3 bases; junction bases not matched to a gene: 11. Germline values: CDR1 MNHEY, CDR2 SVGEGT. DNA of the CDR3: TGTGCCAGCAGTCGGACTAGCGCGACAGGGTTCTACGAGCAGTACTTC. Amino acids: CASSRTSATGFYEQYF.

This clonotype was observed a handful of times. CDR3 nucleotides: TGTGCCAGTAGTATGGGGGCGAACGGGGAGCTGTTTTTT. Encoded protein: CASSMGANGELFF. This chain links TRBV19 with TRBJ2-2, with D possibly TRBD1 on 6 matching bases. Trimming shortened V by 3 bases and J by 7 bases, and 9 bases separated the two germline ends. The germline V gene encodes CDR1 LNHDA and CDR2 SQIVND (reference sequence). The CDR3 is made up of 13 amino acids.

The genes are TRBV6-1 and TRBJ1-5, with D possibly being TRBD1 (5 bases). This CDR3 is 14 amino acids long. Germline V lookup: CDR1 MNHNS, CDR2 SASEGT. V was trimmed by 6 bases and J by 4 bases, leaving 13 bases between them. CDR3: CASRSRDGNQPQHF. The CDR3, as DNA: TGTGCCAGCAGGTCCCGGGACGGTAATCAGCCCCAGCATTTT.

On this clonotype: Because it lacks the conserved phenylalanine or tryptophan at the end, this CDR3 is likely a read error. The genes are TRBV28 and TRBJ2-7, with D tentatively TRBD2 (5 bases). Germline CDR1 reads MDHEN; CDR2 reads SYDVKM. V gave up 5 bases and J gave up 5 bases, with 13 bases separating them. This CDR3 spans 13 amino acids. CDR3 DNA: TGTGCCAGCAGTGATTATACTAGTAACGAGCAGTACATC. It encodes CASSDYTSNEQYI.

The table lists this clonotype with many counts. V is TRBV12-3 or TRBV12-4 and J is TRBJ1-2, with a possible D match to TRBD1 (5 bases). The CDR3 totals 11 residues. Between the trimmed V and J ends, which lost 4 bases and 7 bases, there was a span of 7 bases. The chain's CDR3 is CASSWGVGYTF. In DNA, the CDR3 is TGTGCCAGCAGTTGGGGGGTTGGCTACACCTTC.

This clonotype was picked up a small number of times. The gene calls are TRBV19 and TRBJ2-7, with TRBD1 matching 9 bases. Trimming at V came to 8 bases and at J to 3 bases, leaving 11 bases not matched to a gene. The germline V gene has CDR1 LNHDA and CDR2 SQIVND (reference sequence). This CDR3 has 15 residues. The CDR3 sequence: CASSFSGQGFYEQYF. The DNA of the CDR3 is TGTGCCAGTTCCTTCTCGGGACAGGGTTTCTACGAGCAGTACTTC.

The chain carries TRBV14 and TRBJ2-7; D gene uncertain. This CDR3 spans 13 amino acids. With 1 base removed from V and 4 bases from J, the gap between germline ends came to 8 bases. Per germline, CDR1 SGHDN and CDR2 FVKESK. This CDR3 is CASSQGYPYEQYF. DNA of the CDR3: TGTGCCAGCAGCCAAGGGTACCCGTACGAGCAGTACTTC.

V gene TRBV19 combines with J gene TRBJ2-1; 8 bases agree with TRBD2. The CDR3 runs to 19 residues. Germline CDR1 and CDR2: LNHDA and SQIVND (reference sequence). The V and J ends lost 5 bases and 3 bases, in that order; junction bases with no gene match: 18. The CDR3 here is CASSDHGSGSGFSYNEQFF. The CDR3 nucleotides are TGTGCCAGTAGTGACCACGGGAGCGGGAGCGGGTTTAGCTACAATGAGCAGTTCTTC. The full variable domain, in which reference TRBV19 and TRBJ2-1 provide the parts outside the CDR3, is DGGITQSPKYLFRKEGQNVTLSCEQNLNHDAMYWYRQDPGQGLRLIYYSQIVNDFQKGDIAEGYSVSREKKESFPLTVTSAQKNPTAFYLCASSDHGSGSGFSYNEQFFGPGTRLTVL.

To note about this clonotype: A read error may explain this, as a much larger clone is one base away. This chain uses TRBV7-9 with TRBJ2-1, with D perhaps assigned TRBD1 or TRBD2 (5 bases each). The CDR3 length is 16 residues. Germline CDR1 SEHNR, CDR2 FQNEAQ (reference sequence). DNA for the CDR3: TGTGCCAGCAGCCGTCTTATGGGGGAATGGAACAATGAGCAGCTCTTC. Amino acids: CASSRLMGEWNNEQLF.

This clonotype was seen repeatedly, ten times or more. The rearrangement links TRBV2 to TRBJ2-7; maybe TRBD1 (5 bases). There are 12 residues in the CDR3. V was pared by 1 base and J by 5 bases, with 6 bases between. Germline values: CDR1 SNHLY, CDR2 FYNNEI. The CDR3 sequence: CASSEVGDEQYF. The DNA of the CDR3 is TGTGCCAGCAGTGAAGTAGGGGACGAGCAGTACTTC.

This clonotype has a count of ten or more. The rearrangement links TRBV6-1 to TRBJ2-6; D is undetermined. This CDR3 comprises 14 residues. Per germline, CDR1 MNHNS and CDR2 SASEGT. V was clipped by 6 bases and J by 3 bases, with 9 bases between them. CDR3 coding DNA: TGTGCCAGCAGCGTCCTGGTTGGGGCCAACGTCCTGACTTTC. This codes for CASSVLVGANVLTF.

This clonotype has more than one count but fewer than ten. The rearrangement links TRBV2 to TRBJ2-5; a weak D match, TRBD1 (6 bases). The V end was cut by 7 bases, the J end by 2 bases, with 20 bases between. This CDR3 is built from 16 residues. From germline, CDR1 is SNHLY and CDR2 FYNNEI. The CDR3 region is CASIRFRGLKQETQYF. In DNA, the CDR3 is TGTGCCAGCATCCGCTTCAGGGGCCTGAAACAAGAGACCCAGTACTTC.